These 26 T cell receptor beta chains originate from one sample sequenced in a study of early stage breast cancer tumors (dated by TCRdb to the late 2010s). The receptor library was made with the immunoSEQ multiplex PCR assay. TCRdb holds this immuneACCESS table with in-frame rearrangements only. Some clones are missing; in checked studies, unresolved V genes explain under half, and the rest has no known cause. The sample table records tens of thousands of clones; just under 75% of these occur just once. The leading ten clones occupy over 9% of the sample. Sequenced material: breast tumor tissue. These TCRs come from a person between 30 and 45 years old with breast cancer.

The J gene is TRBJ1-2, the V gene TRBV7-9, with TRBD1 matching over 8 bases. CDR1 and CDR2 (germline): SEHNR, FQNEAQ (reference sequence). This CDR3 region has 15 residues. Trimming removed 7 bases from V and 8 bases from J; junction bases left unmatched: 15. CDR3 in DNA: TGTGCCAGCAAGAAGGACAGGGAAGATCTGAGGGGCTACACCTTC. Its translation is CASKKDREDLRGYTF.

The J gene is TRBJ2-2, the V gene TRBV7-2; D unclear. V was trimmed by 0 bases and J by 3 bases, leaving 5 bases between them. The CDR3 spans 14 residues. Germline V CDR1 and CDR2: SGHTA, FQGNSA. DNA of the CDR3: TGTGCCAGCAGCTTAGCGTCTCACACCGGGGAGCTGTTTTTT. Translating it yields CASSLASHTGELFF. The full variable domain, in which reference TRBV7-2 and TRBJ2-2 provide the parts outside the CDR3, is GAGVSQSPSNKVTEKGKDVELRCDPISGHTALYWYRQSLGQGLEFLIYFQGNSAPDKSGLPSDRFSAERTGGSVSTLTIQRTQQEDSAVYLCASSLASHTGELFFGEGSRLTVL.

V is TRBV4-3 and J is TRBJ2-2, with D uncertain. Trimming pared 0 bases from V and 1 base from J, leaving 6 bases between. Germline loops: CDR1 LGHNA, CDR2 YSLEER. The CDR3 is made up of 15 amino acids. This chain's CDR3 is CASSQDLKNTGELFF. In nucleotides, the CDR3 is TGCGCCAGCAGCCAAGATCTCAAGAACACCGGGGAGCTGTTTTTT.

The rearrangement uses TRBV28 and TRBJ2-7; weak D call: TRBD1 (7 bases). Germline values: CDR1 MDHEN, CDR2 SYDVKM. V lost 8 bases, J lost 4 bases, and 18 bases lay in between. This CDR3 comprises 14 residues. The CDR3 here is CASVAGQTPYEQYF. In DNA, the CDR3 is TGTGCCAGCGTCGCGGGACAGACCCCATACGAGCAGTACTTC.

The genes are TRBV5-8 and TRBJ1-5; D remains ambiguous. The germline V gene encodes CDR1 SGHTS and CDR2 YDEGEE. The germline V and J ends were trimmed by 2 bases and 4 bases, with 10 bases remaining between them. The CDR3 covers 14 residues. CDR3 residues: CASSLSTENQPQHF. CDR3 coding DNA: TGTGCCAGCAGCTTATCTACCGAGAATCAGCCCCAGCATTTT.

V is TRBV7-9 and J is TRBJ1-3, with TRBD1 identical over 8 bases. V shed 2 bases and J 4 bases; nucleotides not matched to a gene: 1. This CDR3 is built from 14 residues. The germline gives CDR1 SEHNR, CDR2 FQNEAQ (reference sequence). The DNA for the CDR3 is TGTGCCAGCAGCTTACAGGGGGCAGGAAACACCATATATTTT. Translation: CASSLQGAGNTIYF.

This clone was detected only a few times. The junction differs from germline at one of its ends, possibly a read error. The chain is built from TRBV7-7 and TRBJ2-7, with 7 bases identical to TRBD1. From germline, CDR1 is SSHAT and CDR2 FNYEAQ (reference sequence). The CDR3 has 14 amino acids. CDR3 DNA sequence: TGTGCTAGCAGCGCAAACCGGGACAGCCACGAGCAGTACTTC. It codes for CASSANRDSHEQYF.

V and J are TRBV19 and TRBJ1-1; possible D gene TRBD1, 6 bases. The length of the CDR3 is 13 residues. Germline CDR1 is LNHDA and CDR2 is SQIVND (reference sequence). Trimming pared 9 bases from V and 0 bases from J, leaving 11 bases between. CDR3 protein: CASATGMNTEAFF. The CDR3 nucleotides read TGTGCCAGCGCTACAGGGATGAACACTGAAGCTTTCTTT.

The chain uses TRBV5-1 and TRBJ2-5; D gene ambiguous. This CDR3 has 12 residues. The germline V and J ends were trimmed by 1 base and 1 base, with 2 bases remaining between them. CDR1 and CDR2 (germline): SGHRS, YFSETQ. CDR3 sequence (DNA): TGCGCCAGCAGCTTGACCCAAGAGACCCAGTACTTC. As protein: CASSLTQETQYF.

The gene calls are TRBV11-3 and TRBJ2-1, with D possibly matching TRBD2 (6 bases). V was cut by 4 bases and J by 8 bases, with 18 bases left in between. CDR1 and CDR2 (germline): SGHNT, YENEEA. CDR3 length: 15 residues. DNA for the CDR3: TGTGCCAGCAGCTCCCGACCGGGAGCTGCGGATGAGCAGTTCTTC. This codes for CASSSRPGAADEQFF.

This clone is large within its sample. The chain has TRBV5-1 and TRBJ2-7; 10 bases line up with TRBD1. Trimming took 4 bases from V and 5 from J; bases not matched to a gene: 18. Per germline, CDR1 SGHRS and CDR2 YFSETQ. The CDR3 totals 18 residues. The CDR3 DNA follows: TGCGCCAGCAGCCTGGCGGGGCGTAGACAGGGGGCGGGAGACGAGCAGTACTTC. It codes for CASSLAGRRQGAGDEQYF. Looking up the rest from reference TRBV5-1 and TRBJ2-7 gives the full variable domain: KAGVTQTPRYLIKTRGQQVTLSCSPISGHRSVSWYQQTPGQGLQFLFEYFSETQRNKGNFPGRFSGRQFSNSRSEMNVSTLELGDSALYLCASSLAGRRQGAGDEQYFGPGTRLTVT.

The CDR3 is CASSLGTSLRGFSYEQYF. The CDR3, as DNA: TGTGCCAGCAGTTTGGGGACATCGCTTAGGGGGTTCTCCTACGAGCAGTACTTC. The chain employs TRBV27 and TRBJ2-7; a possible D gene is TRBD1 (6 bases). This CDR3 contains 18 residues. V shed 3 bases and J shed 0 bases, with 21 bases lying between them. Germline V gives CDR1 MNHEY, CDR2 SMNVEV (reference sequence).

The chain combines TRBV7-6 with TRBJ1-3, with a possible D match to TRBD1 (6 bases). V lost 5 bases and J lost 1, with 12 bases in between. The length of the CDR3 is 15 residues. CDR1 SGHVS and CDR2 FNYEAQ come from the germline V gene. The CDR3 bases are TGTGCCAGCAGCGACAGGTGGGGGTCTGGAAACACCATATATTTT. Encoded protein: CASSDRWGSGNTIYF. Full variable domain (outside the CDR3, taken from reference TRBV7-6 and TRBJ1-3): GAGVSQSPRYKVTKRGQDVALRCDPISGHVSLYWYRQALGQGPEFLTYFNYEAQQDKSGLPNDRFSAERPEGSISTLTIQRTEQRDSAMYRCASSDRWGSGNTIYFGEGSWLTVV.

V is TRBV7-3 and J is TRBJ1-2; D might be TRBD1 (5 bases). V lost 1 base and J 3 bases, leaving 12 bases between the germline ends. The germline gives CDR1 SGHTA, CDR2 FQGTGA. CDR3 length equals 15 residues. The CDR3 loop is CASSLNGGSYYGYTF. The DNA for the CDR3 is TGTGCCAGCAGCTTAAATGGGGGGAGTTACTATGGCTACACCTTC.

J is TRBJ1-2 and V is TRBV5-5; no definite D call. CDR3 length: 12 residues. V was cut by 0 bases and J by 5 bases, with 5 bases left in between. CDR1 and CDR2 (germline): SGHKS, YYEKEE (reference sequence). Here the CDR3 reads CASSLGVYGYTF. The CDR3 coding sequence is TGTGCCAGCAGCTTGGGCGTTTATGGCTACACCTTC.

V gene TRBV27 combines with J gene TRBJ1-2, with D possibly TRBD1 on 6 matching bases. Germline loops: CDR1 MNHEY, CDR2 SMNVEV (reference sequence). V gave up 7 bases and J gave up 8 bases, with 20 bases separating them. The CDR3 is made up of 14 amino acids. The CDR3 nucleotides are TGTGCCAGCATGACCCTTACAGGGTATAGAGGCTACACCTTC. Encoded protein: CASMTLTGYRGYTF.

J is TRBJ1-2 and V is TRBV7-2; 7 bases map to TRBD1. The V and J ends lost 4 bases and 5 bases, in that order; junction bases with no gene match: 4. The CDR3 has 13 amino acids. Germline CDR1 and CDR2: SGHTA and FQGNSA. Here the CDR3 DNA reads TGTGCCAGCAGCTCCGACAGGGAGTATGGCTACACCTTC. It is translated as CASSSDREYGYTF.

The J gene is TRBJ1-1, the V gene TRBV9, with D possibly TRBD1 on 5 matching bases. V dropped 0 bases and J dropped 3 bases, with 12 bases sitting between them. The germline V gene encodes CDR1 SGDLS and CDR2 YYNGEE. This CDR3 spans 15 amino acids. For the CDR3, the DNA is TGTGCCAGCAGCGTAGTTATGATGGGGGACACTGAAGCTTTCTTT. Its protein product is CASSVVMMGDTEAFF.

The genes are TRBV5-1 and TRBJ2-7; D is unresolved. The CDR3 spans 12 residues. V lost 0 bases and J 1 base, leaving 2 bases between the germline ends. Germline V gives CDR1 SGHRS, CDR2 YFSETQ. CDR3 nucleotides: TGCGCCAGCAGCTTGGTATCCTACGAGCAGTACTTC. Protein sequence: CASSLVSYEQYF. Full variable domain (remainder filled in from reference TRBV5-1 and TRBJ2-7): KAGVTQTPRYLIKTRGQQVTLSCSPISGHRSVSWYQQTPGQGLQFLFEYFSETQRNKGNFPGRFSGRQFSNSRSEMNVSTLELGDSALYLCASSLVSYEQYFGPGTRLTVT.

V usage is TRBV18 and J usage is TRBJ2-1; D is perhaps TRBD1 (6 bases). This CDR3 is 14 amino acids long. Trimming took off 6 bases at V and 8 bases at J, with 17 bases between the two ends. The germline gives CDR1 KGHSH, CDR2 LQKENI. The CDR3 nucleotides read TGTGCCAGCTCCGACACCTTCCGACAGGATGAGCAGTTCTTC. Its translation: CASSDTFRQDEQFF.

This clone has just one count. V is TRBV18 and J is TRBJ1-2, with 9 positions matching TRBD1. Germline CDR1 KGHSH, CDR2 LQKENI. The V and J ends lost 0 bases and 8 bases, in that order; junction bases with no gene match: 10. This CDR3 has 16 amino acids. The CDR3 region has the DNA TGTGCCAGCTCACCACCCTTGAGGACAGGGGCTGCAGGCTACACCTTC. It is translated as CASSPPLRTGAAGYTF.

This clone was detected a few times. The CDR3 sequence: CASNHGTFSGNTIYF. The CDR3 region has the DNA TGTGCCAGCAATCACGGGACCTTCTCTGGAAACACCATATATTTT. This rearrangement joins TRBV6-1 to TRBJ1-3, with D possibly being TRBD1 (5 bases). V dropped 7 bases and J dropped 0 bases, with 13 bases sitting between them. Germline values: CDR1 MNHNS, CDR2 SASEGT. The CDR3 has 15 residues.

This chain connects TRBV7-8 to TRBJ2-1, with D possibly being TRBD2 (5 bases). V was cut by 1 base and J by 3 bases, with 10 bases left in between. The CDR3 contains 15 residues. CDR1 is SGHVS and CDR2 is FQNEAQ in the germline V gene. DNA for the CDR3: TGTGCCAGCAGCTTAGAAGGTAGCGTCTACAATGAGCAGTTCTTC. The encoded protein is CASSLEGSVYNEQFF. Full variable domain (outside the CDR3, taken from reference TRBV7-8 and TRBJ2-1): GAGVSQSPRYKVAKRGQDVALRCDPISGHVSLFWYQQALGQGPEFLTYFQNEAQLDKSGLPSDRFFAERPEGSVSTLKIQRTQQEDSAVYLCASSLEGSVYNEQFFGPGTRLTVL.

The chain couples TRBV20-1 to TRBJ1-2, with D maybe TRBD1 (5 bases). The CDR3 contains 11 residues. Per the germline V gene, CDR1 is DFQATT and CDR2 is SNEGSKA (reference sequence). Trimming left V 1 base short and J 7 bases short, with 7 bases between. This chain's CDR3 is CSARVGVGYTF. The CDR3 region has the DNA TGCAGTGCTAGAGTGGGGGTTGGCTACACCTTC.

In DNA form, the CDR3 reads TGTGCCAGCAGCAAAGCGCTTTCTGAATACACCGGGGAGCTGTTTTTT. This sequence encodes CASSKALSEYTGELFF. V usage is TRBV21-1 and J usage is TRBJ2-2. TRBV21-1 is termed a pseudogene. The CDR3 runs 16 residues.

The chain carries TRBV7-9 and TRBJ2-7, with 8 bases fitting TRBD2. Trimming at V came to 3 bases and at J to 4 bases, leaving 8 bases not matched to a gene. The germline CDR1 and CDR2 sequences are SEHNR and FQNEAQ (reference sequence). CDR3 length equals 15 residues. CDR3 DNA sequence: TGTGCCAGCAGCTTGGGCGGGCTAGCGGGTTACGAGCAGTACTTC. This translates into CASSLGGLAGYEQYF.